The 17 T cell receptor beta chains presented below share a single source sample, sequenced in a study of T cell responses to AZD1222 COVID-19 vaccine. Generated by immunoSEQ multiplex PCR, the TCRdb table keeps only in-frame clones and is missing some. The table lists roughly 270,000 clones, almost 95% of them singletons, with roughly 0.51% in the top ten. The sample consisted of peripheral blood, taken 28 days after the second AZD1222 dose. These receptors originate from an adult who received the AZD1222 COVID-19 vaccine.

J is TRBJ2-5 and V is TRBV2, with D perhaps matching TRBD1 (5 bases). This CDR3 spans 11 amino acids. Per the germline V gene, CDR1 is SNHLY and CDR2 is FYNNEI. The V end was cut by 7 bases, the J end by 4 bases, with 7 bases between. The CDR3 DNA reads TGTGCCAGCACTCAGGGAGAGACCCAGTACTTC. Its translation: CASTQGETQYF.

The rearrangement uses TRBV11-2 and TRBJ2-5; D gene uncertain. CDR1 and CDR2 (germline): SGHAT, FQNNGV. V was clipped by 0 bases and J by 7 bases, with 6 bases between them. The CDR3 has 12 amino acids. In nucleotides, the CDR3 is TGTGCCAGCAGCTTAGATATGGGGACCCAGTACTTC. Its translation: CASSLDMGTQYF.

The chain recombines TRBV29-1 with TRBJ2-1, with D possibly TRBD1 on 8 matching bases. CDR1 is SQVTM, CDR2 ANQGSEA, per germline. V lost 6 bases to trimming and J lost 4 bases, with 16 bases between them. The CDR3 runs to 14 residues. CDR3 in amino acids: CSVYRGGTYNEQFF. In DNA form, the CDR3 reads TGCAGCGTCTACAGGGGGGGGACTTACAATGAGCAGTTCTTC.

The CDR3 here is CASSGLAGANVLTF. CDR3 nucleotides: TGTGCCAGCAGTGGACTAGCTGGGGCCAACGTCCTGACTTTC. This chain joins TRBV2 and TRBJ2-6; TRBD2 might be the D (6 bases). Trimming shortened V by 4 bases and J by 2 bases, and 6 bases separated the two germline ends. The CDR3 is 14 residues long. Germline-derived CDR1 and CDR2 are SNHLY and FYNNEI.

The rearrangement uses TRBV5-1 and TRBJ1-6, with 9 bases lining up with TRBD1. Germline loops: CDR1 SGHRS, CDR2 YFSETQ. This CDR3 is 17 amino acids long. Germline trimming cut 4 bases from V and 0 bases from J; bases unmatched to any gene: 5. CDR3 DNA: TGCGCCAGCAGCGGGGGGACAGGGCCCTCCTATAATTCACCCCTCCACTTT. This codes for CASSGGTGPSYNSPLHF. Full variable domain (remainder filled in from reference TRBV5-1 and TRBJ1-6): KAGVTQTPRYLIKTRGQQVTLSCSPISGHRSVSWYQQTPGQGLQFLFEYFSETQRNKGNFPGRFSGRQFSNSRSEMNVSTLELGDSALYLCASSGGTGPSYNSPLHFGNGTRLTVT.

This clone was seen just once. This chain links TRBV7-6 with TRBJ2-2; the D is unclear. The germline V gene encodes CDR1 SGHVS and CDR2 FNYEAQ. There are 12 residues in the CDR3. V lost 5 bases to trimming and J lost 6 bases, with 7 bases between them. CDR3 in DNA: TGTGCCAGCAGCGCTTCCGCCGGGGAGCTGTTTTTT. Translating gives CASSASAGELFF.

CDR3 sequence reads: CASSFGQGVITEAFF. CDR3 coding DNA: TGTGCCAGTAGTTTTGGACAGGGAGTAATCACTGAAGCTTTCTTT. The chain recombines TRBV19 with TRBJ1-1; 8 nucleotides agree with TRBD1. CDR3 length: 15 residues. Per germline, CDR1 LNHDA and CDR2 SQIVND (reference sequence). The V segment lost 5 bases and the J segment 4 bases; nucleotides outside the gene matches: 9.

CDR3 coding DNA: TGCGCCAGCAGCCACCCCGCATCCAGTCAGCCCCAGCATTTT. Protein: CASSHPASSQPQHF. The V gene is TRBV4-1, the J gene TRBJ1-5; D ambiguous. The CDR3 sequence is 14 residues long. V gave up 3 bases and J gave up 6 bases, with 12 bases separating them. CDR1 is MGHRA and CDR2 is YSYEKL in the germline V gene.

CDR3: CASSPGLAGQNTGELFF. The CDR3 DNA sequence: TGTGCCAGCAGCCCGGGACTAGCGGGACAGAACACCGGGGAGCTGTTTTTT. The V and J genes are TRBV3-1 (or the pseudogene TRBV3-2) and TRBJ2-2, with 13 bases lining up with TRBD2. Per the germline V gene, CDR1 is LGHDT and CDR2 is YNNKEL (reference sequence). There are 17 residues in the CDR3. V shed 4 bases and J 1 base; nucleotides not matched to a gene: 3.

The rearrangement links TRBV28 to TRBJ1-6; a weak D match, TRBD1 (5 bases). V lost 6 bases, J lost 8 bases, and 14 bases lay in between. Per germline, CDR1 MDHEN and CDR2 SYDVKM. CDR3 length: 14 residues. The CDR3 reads CASRLAGRDSPLHF. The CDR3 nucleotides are TGTGCCAGCAGACTCGCAGGGAGGGATTCACCCCTCCACTTT.

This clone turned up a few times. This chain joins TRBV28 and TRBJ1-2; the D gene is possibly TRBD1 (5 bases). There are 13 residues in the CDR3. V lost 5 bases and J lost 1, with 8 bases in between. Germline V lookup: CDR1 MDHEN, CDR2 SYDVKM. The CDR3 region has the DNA TGTGCCAGCAGTCCCGACAGTAACTATGGCTACACCTTC. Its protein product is CASSPDSNYGYTF.

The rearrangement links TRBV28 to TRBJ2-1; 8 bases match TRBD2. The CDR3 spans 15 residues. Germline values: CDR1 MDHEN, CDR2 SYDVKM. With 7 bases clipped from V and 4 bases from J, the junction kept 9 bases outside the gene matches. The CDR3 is CASTAGGPAYNEQFF. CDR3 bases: TGTGCCAGCACCGCGGGAGGACCCGCGTACAATGAGCAGTTCTTC. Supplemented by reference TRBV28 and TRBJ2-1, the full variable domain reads DVKVTQSSRYLVKRTGEKVFLECVQDMDHENMFWYRQDPGLGLRLIYFSYDVKMKEKGDIPEGYSVSREKKERFSLILESASTNQTSMYLCASTAGGPAYNEQFFGPGTRLTVL.

CDR3 nucleotide sequence: TGTGCCAGCAGGGCGGGGGGCTATAACTATGGCTACACCTTC. Protein sequence: CASRAGGYNYGYTF. The chain carries TRBV11-2 and TRBJ1-2, with D possibly matching TRBD1 (6 bases). V lost 6 bases to trimming and J lost 1 base, with 12 bases between them. Per germline, CDR1 SGHAT and CDR2 FQNNGV. This CDR3 is 14 amino acids long.

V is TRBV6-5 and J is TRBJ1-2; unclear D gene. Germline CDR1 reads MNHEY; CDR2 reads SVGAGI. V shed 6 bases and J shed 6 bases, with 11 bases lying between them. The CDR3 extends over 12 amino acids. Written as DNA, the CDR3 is TGTGCCAGCAGGCCGCAACAAGATGGCTACACCTTC. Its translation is CASRPQQDGYTF.

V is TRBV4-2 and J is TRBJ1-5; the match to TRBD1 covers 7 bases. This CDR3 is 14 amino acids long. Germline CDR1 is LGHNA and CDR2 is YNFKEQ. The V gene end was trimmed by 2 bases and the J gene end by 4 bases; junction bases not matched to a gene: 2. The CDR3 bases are TGTGCCAGCAGCCAAACGGACAGGAATCAGCCCCAGCATTTT. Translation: CASSQTDRNQPQHF.

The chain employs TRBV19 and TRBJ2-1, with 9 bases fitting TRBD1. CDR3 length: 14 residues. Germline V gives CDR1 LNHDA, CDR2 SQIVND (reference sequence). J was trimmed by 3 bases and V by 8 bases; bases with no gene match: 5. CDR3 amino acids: CASADRGFYNEQFF. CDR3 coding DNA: TGTGCCAGTGCTGACAGGGGGTTCTACAATGAGCAGTTCTTC.

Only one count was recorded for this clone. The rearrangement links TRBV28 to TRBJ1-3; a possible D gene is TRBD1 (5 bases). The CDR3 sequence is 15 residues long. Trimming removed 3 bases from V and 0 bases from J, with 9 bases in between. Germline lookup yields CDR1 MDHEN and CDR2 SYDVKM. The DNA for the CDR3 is TGTGCCAGCAGTTTGTGGGACGCCTCTGGAAACACCATATATTTT. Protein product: CASSLWDASGNTIYF.